In its sample, the clone carrying this TCR beta chain was seen many times. The entry originates in a study of human T cells and chemical hapten exposure. Study-level background: Patients got weekly scalp diphenylcyclopropenone doses over the approximately 23-week study. Mostly female, the patients presented with alopecia areata, totalis or universalis.

The CDR3 extends over 14 amino acids. Time point of the sample: patch test 1, 2 weeks after DPC sensitization. As to treatment: therapeutic diphenylcyclopropenone sensitization with weekly scalp DPC. It was the library that attached unique molecular identifiers to individual cDNA molecules. TCRdb reanalysed the RACE reads using MiXCR and keeps one entry per CDR3 protein. The sample shows around 380,000 distinct CDR3 sequences, about 4.8% of them seen only once. The chain combines TRBV21-1 with TRBJ2-7; TRBD2, the table's D call, lacks a check against the DNA. TRBV21-1 is a known pseudogene. This TCR was sampled from a woman between 45 and 65 years old with alopecia areata. Some clones in this sample may be carry-over from other donors' samples. Sequences were derived from whole blood, sampled in connection with sensitization to the hapten diphenylcyclopropenone (DPC). The CDR3 is CASSSGTSEYEQYF. In nucleotides, the CDR3 is TGTGCCAGCAGCAGCGGGACTAGCGAGTACGAGCAGTACTTC.